This TCR beta chain was observed in a study of T cell changes during pregnancy in multiple sclerosis. TCRdb keeps only in-frame clones here, not all; method: immunoSEQ multiplex PCR. The sample lists about 97,000 clones; around 90% were seen once. This TCR was recovered from a female donor with multiple sclerosis, enrolled in a pregnancy study. Sequencing used peripheral blood, obtained in the second trimester of pregnancy.

CDR3 sequence: CASSLEPGGVYGYTF. DNA for the CDR3: TGTGCCAGCAGCTTAGAACCAGGGGGCGTCTATGGCTACACCTTC. This rearrangement joins TRBV7-2 to TRBJ1-2; 8 bases line up with TRBD1. In germline, CDR1 is SGHTA, CDR2 FQGNSA. The CDR3 is made up of 15 amino acids. The junction had 5 bases not matched to a gene; V was cut back by 1 base and J by 4 bases.